The entry below gives a single T cell receptor beta chain sequence along with its context. The data stem from a study of cytomegalovirus exposure and HLA in healthy donors. The PCR made use of 60 Vbeta and 13 Jbeta primers. Measured with immunoSEQ multiplex PCR; TCRdb has only the in-frame clones, and not every one. The sample data list 130,000 or so clones. The CDR3 length is 15 residues. The ends lost 3 bases at V and 7 bases at J; junction bases unmatched: 7. Germline assignment: CDR1 SGHTA and CDR2 FQGNSA. The receptor's source is a woman aged 40-49 years in good health and CMV-seronegative. Sequencing was performed on PBMCs. The chain is built from TRBV7-2 and TRBJ1-2, with 11 bases lining up with TRBD1. The CDR3 loop is CASSFRLGTGGGYTF. The DNA of the CDR3 is TGTGCCAGCAGCTTCCGCCTAGGGACAGGGGGTGGCTACACCTTC.